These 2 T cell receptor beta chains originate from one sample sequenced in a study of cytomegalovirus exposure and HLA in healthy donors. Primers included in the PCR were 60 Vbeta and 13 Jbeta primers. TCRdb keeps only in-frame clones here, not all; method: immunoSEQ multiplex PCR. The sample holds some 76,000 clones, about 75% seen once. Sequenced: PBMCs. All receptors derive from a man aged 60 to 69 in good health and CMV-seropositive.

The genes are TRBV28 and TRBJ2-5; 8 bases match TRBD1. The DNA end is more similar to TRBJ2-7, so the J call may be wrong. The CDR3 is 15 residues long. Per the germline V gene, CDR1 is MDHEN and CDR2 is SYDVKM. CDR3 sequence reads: CASSRNSRGRHEQYF. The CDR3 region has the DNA TGTGCCAGCAGTAGGAATTCCAGGGGGCGCCACGAGCAGTACTTC.

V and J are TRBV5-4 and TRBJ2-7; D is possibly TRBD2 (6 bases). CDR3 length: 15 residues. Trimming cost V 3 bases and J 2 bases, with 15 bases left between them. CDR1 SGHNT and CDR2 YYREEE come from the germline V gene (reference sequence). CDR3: CASSSYAAGTYEQYF. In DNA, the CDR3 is TGTGCCAGCAGCTCGTATGCGGCGGGAACCTACGAGCAGTACTTC.